These 11 T cell receptor beta chains were sequenced from one sample in a study of blood T cell repertoires in COVID-19. The data were produced by immunoSEQ multiplex PCR, yet TCRdb's version contains in-frame clones alone and is incomplete. The sample contains 190,000 or so clones, about 82% of which appear only once. Input material: peripheral blood. The receptors originated from a man between 60 and 70 years old with COVID-19, enrolled during active disease.

The gene calls are TRBV30 and TRBJ1-2; TRBD1 matches at 7 bases. Germline V gene data show CDR1 as GTSNPN and CDR2 as SVGIG (reference sequence). The length of the CDR3 is 11 residues. The J segment lost 8 bases and the V segment lost 7 bases, leaving 7 bases of the junction unmatched. CDR3: CASTTGRGYTF. In DNA form, the CDR3 reads TGTGCCTCAACGACAGGGCGAGGCTACACCTTC.

The gene calls are TRBV7-9 and TRBJ1-1, with D tentatively TRBD1 (6 bases). Per germline, CDR1 SEHNR and CDR2 FQNEAQ (reference sequence). V dropped 4 bases and J dropped 6 bases, with 15 bases sitting between them. The CDR3 is 14 residues long. CDR3 nucleotides: TGTGCCAGCAGCTCCCAGGGGCAGTCCCCTGAAGCTTTCTTT. It encodes CASSSQGQSPEAFF.

The chain combines TRBV18 with TRBJ1-1; D not certain. Trimming cost V 6 bases and J 3 bases, with 11 bases left between them. CDR3 size: 13 residues. From germline, CDR1 is KGHSH and CDR2 LQKENI. The CDR3 coding sequence is TGTGCCAGCTCCCTTTACGGGGACACTGAAGCTTTCTTT. Translated, it gives CASSLYGDTEAFF.

This chain joins TRBV9 and TRBJ2-1, with unresolved D. Germline V CDR1 and CDR2: SGDLS, YYNGEE. The CDR3 contains 15 residues. V dropped 0 bases and J dropped 2 bases, with 9 bases sitting between them. The chain's CDR3 is CASSVGTVPYNEQFF. The CDR3 region has the DNA TGTGCCAGCAGCGTAGGTACAGTACCCTACAATGAGCAGTTCTTC. Supplemented by reference TRBV9 and TRBJ2-1, the full variable domain reads DSGVTQTPKHLITATGQRVTLRCSPRSGDLSVYWYQQSLDQGLQFLIQYYNGEERAKGNILERFSAQQFPDLHSELNLSSLELGDSALYFCASSVGTVPYNEQFFGPGTRLTVL.

This chain uses TRBV6-2 or TRBV6-3 with TRBJ1-6; TRBD1 matches 10 bases. V shed 5 bases, J shed 6 bases, and the junction held 4 bases outside the gene matches. The CDR3 covers 15 residues. CDR1 is MNHEY, CDR2 SVGEGT, per germline. The chain's CDR3 is CASSKRTGGNSPLHF. Written as DNA, the CDR3 is TGTGCCAGCAGTAAGCGGACAGGGGGTAATTCACCCCTCCACTTT.

This chain links TRBV6-1 with TRBJ1-1; D unresolved. Per the germline V gene, CDR1 is MNHNS and CDR2 is SASEGT. This CDR3 spans 12 amino acids. Trimming removed 3 bases from V and 3 bases from J, with 5 bases in between. CDR3 sequence: CASSESYTEAFF. The CDR3 coding sequence is TGTGCCAGCAGTGAGAGTTACACTGAAGCTTTCTTT.

CDR3 sequence: CASSLVTGGVNYGYTF. The CDR3 DNA follows: TGCGCCAGCAGCTTGGTAACAGGGGGTGTAAACTATGGCTACACCTTC. V usage is TRBV5-1 and J usage is TRBJ1-2, with 8 positions matching TRBD1. The germline V gene has CDR1 SGHRS and CDR2 YFSETQ. Losses at the gene ends were 0 bases for V and 2 bases for J; bases not matched to a gene: 6. The CDR3 consists of 16 residues.

This chain uses TRBV6-6 with TRBJ1-1; D is uncertain. The V gene lost 5 bases and the J gene lost 8 bases, with 9 bases spanning the gap. Germline V CDR1 and CDR2: MNHNY, SVGAGI (reference sequence). This CDR3 region has 11 residues. CDR3 in amino acids: CASSRVSEAFF. The CDR3 DNA sequence: TGTGCCAGCAGTCGAGTGAGCGAAGCTTTCTTT.

V and J are TRBV27 and TRBJ1-4; D gene unclear. This CDR3 spans 14 amino acids. V lost 4 bases, J lost 4 bases, and 10 bases lay in between. The germline CDR1 and CDR2 sequences are MNHEY and SMNVEV (reference sequence). CDR3 in DNA: TGTGCCAGCAGTTCCCCTCCTCTTAATGAAAAACTGTTTTTT. It yields the protein CASSSPPLNEKLFF.

The J gene is TRBJ2-2, the V gene TRBV7-7; D is perhaps TRBD1 (5 bases). Trimming left V 1 base short and J 4 bases short, with 10 bases between. The V gene's germline CDR1 is SSHAT and CDR2 FNYEAQ (reference sequence). CDR3 length: 15 amino acids. The CDR3 DNA reads as TGTGCCAGCAGCTTAGGGGGCGAAGGCACCGGGGAGCTGTTTTTT. Protein product: CASSLGGEGTGELFF.

The J gene is TRBJ2-1, the V gene TRBV2; 11 positions agree with TRBD2. The CDR3 is 15 amino acids. The V segment lost 6 bases and the J segment 4 bases; nucleotides outside the gene matches: 5. Germline lookup yields CDR1 SNHLY and CDR2 FYNNEI. CDR3 DNA: TGTGCCAGCAGCGAGTTAGCGGGAGGGTACAATGAGCAGTTCTTC. Translation gives CASSELAGGYNEQFF. Full variable domain (rest looked up from reference TRBV2 and TRBJ2-1): EPEVTQTPSHQVTQMGQEVILRCVPISNHLYFYWYRQILGQKVEFLVSFYNNEISEKSEIFDDQFSVERPDGSNFTLKIRSTKLEDSAMYFCASSELAGGYNEQFFGPGTRLTVL.